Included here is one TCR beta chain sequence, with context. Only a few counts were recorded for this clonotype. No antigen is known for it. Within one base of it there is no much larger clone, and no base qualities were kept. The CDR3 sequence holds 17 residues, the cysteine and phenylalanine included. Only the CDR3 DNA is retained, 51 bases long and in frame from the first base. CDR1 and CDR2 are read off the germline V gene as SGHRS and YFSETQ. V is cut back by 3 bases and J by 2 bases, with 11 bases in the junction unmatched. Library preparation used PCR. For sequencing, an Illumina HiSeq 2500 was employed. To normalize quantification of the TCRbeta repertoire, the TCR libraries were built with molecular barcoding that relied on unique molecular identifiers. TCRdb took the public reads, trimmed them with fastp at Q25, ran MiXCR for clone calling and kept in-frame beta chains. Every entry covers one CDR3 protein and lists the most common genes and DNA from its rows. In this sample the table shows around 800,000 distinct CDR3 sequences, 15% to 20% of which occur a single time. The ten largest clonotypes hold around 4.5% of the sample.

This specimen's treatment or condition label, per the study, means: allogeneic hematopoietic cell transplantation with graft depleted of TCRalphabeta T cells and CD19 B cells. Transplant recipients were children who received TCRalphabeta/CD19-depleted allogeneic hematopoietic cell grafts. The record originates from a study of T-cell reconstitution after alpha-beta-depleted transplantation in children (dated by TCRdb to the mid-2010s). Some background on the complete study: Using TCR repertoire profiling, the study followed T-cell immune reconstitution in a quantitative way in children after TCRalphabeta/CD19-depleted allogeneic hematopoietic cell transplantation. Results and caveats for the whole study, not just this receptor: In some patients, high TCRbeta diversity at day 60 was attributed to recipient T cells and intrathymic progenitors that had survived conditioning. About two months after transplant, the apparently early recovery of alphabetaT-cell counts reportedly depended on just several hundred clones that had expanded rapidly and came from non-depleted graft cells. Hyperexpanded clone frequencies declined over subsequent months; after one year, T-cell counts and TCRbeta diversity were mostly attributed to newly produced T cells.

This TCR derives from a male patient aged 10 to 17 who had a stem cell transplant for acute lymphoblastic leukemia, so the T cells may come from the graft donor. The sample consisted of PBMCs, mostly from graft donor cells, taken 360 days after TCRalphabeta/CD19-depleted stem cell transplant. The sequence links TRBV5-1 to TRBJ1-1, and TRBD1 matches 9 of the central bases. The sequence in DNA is TGCGCCAGCAGCTATAGGGGGACAGGGCTATTCAACACTGAAGCTTTCTTT. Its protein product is CASSYRGTGLFNTEAFF.